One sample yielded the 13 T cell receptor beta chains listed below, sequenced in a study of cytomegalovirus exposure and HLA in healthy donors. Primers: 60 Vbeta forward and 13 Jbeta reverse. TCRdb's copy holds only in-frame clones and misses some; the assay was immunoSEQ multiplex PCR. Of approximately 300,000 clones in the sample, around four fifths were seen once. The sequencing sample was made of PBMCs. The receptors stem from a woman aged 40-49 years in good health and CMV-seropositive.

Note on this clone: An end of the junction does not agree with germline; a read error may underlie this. CDR3 region: CASSIVSPRFSTDTQYF. The DNA for the CDR3 is TGTGCGAGTAGTATAGTTAGCCCTAGGTTTAGCACAGATACGCAGTATTTT. This sequence joins TRBV19 and TRBJ2-3; D is unresolved. The germline gives CDR1 LNHDA, CDR2 SQIVND (reference sequence). The CDR3 has 17 amino acids.

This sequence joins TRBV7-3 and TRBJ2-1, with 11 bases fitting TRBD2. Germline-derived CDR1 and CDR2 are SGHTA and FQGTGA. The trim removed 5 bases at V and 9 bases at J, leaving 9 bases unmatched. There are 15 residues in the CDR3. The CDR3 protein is CASSQLTSGRGEQFF. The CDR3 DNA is TGTGCCAGCAGCCAACTAACTAGCGGGAGAGGTGAGCAGTTCTTC.

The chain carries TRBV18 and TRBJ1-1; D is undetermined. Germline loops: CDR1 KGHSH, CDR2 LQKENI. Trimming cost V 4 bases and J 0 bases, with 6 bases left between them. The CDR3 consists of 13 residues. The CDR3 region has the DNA TGTGCCAGCTCACAGGACTTGAACACTGAAGCTTTCTTT. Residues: CASSQDLNTEAFF.

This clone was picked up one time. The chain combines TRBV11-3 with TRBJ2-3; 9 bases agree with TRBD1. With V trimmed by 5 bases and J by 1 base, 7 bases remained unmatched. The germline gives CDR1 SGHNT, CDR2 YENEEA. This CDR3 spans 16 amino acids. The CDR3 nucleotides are TGTGCCAGCAGCCCCGGGACAGGGATTGGCACAGATACGCAGTATTTT. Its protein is CASSPGTGIGTDTQYF.

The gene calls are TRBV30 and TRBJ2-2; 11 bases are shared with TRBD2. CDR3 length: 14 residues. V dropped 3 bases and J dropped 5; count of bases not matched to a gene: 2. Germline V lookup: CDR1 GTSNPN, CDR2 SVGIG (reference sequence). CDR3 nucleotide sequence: TGTGCCTGGAGGTTAGCGGGAGGGACCGGGGAGCTGTTTTTT. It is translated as CAWRLAGGTGELFF.

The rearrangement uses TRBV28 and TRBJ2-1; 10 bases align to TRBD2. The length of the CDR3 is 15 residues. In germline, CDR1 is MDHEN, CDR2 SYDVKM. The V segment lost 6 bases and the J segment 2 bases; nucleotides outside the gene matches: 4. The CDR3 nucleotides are TGTGCCAGCAGCCTTGGACTAGCGGCCTACAATGAGCAGTTCTTC. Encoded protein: CASSLGLAAYNEQFF.

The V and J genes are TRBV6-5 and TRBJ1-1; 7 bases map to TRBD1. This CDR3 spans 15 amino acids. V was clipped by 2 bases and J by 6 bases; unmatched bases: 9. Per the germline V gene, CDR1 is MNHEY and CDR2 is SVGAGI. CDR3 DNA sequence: TGTGCCAGCAGTTACAGGGGGCTGGGTGGGTCTGAAGCTTTCTTT. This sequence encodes CASSYRGLGGSEAFF.

CDR3 sequence: CASSDTGSLLEQYF. CDR3 bases: TGTGCCAGCAGTGACACAGGTAGCCTCCTCGAGCAGTACTTC. J is TRBJ2-7 and V is TRBV28; the D gene is possibly TRBD1 (5 bases). Trimming took off 5 bases at V and 6 bases at J, with 17 bases between the two ends. Germline V gene data show CDR1 as MDHEN and CDR2 as SYDVKM. CDR3 length equals 14 residues. Full variable domain (outside the CDR3, taken from reference TRBV28 and TRBJ2-7): DVKVTQSSRYLVKRTGEKVFLECVQDMDHENMFWYRQDPGLGLRLIYFSYDVKMKEKGDIPEGYSVSREKKERFSLILESASTNQTSMYLCASSDTGSLLEQYFGPGTRLTVT.

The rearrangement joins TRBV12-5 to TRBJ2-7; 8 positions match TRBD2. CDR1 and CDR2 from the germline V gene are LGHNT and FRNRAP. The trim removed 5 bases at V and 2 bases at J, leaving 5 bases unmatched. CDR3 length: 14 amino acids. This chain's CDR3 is CASGSSGNPYEQYF. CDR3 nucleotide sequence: TGTGCTAGTGGTAGTAGCGGGAACCCCTACGAGCAGTACTTC. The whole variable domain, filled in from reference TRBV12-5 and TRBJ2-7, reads DARVTQTPRHKVTEMGQEVTMRCQPILGHNTVFWYRQTMMQGLELLAYFRNRAPLDDSGMPKDRFSAEMPDATLATLKIQPSEPRDSAVYFCASGSSGNPYEQYFGPGTRLTVT.

The CDR3 spells CASSEYSEQYF. Here the CDR3 DNA reads TGTGCCAGCAGTGAATACTCCGAGCAGTACTTC. The rearrangement joins TRBV6-1 to TRBJ2-7, with D unresolved. CDR3 length: 11 amino acids. Germline assignment: CDR1 MNHNS and CDR2 SASEGT. V was cut by 2 bases and J by 6 bases, with 5 bases left in between.

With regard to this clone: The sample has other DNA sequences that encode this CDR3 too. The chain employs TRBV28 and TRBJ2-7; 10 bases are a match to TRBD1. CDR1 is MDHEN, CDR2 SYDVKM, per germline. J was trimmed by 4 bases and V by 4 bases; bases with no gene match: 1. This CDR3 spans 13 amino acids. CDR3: CASSSGQGYEQYF. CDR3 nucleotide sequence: TGTGCCAGCAGTTCGGGACAGGGGTACGAGCAGTACTTC.

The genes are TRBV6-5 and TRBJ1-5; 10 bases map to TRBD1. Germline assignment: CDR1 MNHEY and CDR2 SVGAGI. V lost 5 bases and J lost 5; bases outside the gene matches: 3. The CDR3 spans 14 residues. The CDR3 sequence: CASSTDRGYQPQHF. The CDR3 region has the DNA TGTGCCAGCAGTACGGACAGGGGGTATCAGCCCCAGCATTTT.

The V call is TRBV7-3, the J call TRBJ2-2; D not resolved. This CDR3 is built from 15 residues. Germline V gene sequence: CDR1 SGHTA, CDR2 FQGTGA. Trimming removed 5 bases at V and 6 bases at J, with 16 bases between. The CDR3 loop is CASSVKPANSGELFF. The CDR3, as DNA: TGTGCCAGCAGCGTAAAGCCCGCTAACTCCGGGGAGCTGTTTTTT.